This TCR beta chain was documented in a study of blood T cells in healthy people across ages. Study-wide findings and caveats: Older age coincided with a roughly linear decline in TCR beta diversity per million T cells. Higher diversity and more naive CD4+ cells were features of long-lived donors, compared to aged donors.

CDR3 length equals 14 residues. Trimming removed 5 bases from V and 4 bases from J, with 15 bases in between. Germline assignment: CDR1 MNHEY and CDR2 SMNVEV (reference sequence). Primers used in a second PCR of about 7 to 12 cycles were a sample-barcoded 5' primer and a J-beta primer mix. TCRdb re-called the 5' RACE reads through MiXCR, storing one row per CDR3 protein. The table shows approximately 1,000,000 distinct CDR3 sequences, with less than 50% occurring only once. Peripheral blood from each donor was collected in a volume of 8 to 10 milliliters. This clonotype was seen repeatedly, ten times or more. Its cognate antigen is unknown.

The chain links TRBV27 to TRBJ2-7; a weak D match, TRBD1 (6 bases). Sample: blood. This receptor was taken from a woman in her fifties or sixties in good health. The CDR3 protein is CASSLQGWGYEQYF. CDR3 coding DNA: TGTGCCAGCAGTCTTCAGGGGTGGGGATACGAGCAGTACTTC.